These 2 T cell receptor beta chains came from one sample sequenced in a study of blood T cell repertoires in COVID-19. Sequenced by immunoSEQ multiplex PCR; TCRdb stores in-frame clones only, minus some. The sample includes about 80,000 clones, around 86% of them seen just once. Sequencing was carried out using peripheral blood. These receptors originate from a human donor in a cohort sampled during active COVID-19.

The V call is TRBV6-5, the J call TRBJ1-6, with 9 bases fitting TRBD1. Germline assignment: CDR1 MNHEY and CDR2 SVGAGI. The CDR3 sequence is 14 residues long. With 4 bases clipped from V and 9 bases from J, the junction kept 4 bases outside the gene matches. The CDR3: CASSSDRGVSPLHF. The CDR3 coding sequence is TGTGCCAGCAGTTCGGACAGGGGAGTTTCACCCCTCCACTTT.

The chain joins TRBV27 to TRBJ1-3; 9 bases are a match to TRBD1. The germline V gene has CDR1 MNHEY and CDR2 SMNVEV (reference sequence). This CDR3 is built from 20 residues. After removal of 1 base from V and 0 bases from J, the junction contained 13 bases not matched to a gene. CDR3 DNA sequence: TGTGCCAGCAGTTTATACCCGCCCGGGACAGGGACCTTCTCTGGAAACACCATATATTTT. Amino acid sequence: CASSLYPPGTGTFSGNTIYF.